This T cell receptor (beta chain) comes out of a study of early T cells in non-severe SARS-CoV-2 infection. Study-level background: Sequenced material consisted of bulk RNA (from unsorted whole blood), and chains were unpaired. Points from the study as a whole: Private and CD4 specificities were missed by VDJdb matching, skewed to anti-spike CD8.

Researchers attached unique molecular identifiers to individual cDNA molecules. In TCRdb, the 5' RACE reads were re-called with MiXCR into one record per CDR3 protein. The sample has 60,000 to 65,000 distinct CDR3 sequences; roughly an eighth are singletons. V was cut by 5 bases and J by 4 bases, with 12 bases left in between. This CDR3 region has 15 residues. CDR1 and CDR2 (germline): SEHNR, FQNEAQ (reference sequence). Of note for this clonotype: Antigen: not known.

This chain links TRBV7-9 with TRBJ2-6; D is possibly TRBD1 (6 bases). The origin of this receptor is an adult who was a healthcare worker with PCR-confirmed SARS-CoV-2 infection or an uninfected control (not recorded which). The sequencing sample was made of whole blood. CDR3 nucleotide sequence: TGTGCCAGCAGCGCGACAGGCTCCGGGGCCAACGTCCTGACTTTC. It encodes CASSATGSGANVLTF.